This T cell receptor beta chain was observed in a study of blood T cell repertoires in COVID-19. Study summary: Sites in the United States, Italy and Spain provided acute and convalescent COVID-19 samples. The cDNA or gDNA used as material had been derived from T cells, B-cell-depleted T cells, or PBMCs.

CDR1 is MNHEY, CDR2 SVGAGI, per germline. The CDR3 extends over 14 amino acids. V was pared by 2 bases and J by 2 bases, with 2 bases of the junction left unmatched. This table comes from immunoSEQ multiplex PCR, and its TCRdb copy is limited to in-frame clones, with some not included. The sample lists approximately 22,000 clones; around 92% were seen once. The sequence was obtained from a man aged 65 to 85 with active COVID-19. Sequencing used peripheral blood. V usage is TRBV6-5 and J usage is TRBJ1-2; 7 nucleotides match TRBD1. CDR3 nucleotide sequence: TGTGCCAGCAGTTACAGGGGGCTAAACTATGGCTACACCTTC. It specifies CASSYRGLNYGYTF.